These 17 T cell receptor beta chains share one sample of origin, sequenced in a study of cytomegalovirus exposure and HLA in healthy donors (TCRdb year 2017). Library preparation used the immunoSEQ multiplex PCR assay. The multiplex PCR relied on a mix of 60 forward primers for TCR Vbeta segments and 13 reverse primers for TCR Jbeta segments. The immuneACCESS repertoire file appears here via TCRdb, limited to in-frame rearrangements. These files lack a portion of the clones; in checked studies, under half of the deficit traces to unresolved V genes, and the cause of the others is not known. For this sample there are about 130,000 clones; around 63% appear just once. Jointly, the top ten make up 1.5% to 2% of the sample. The sequenced sample consisted of PBMCs. These receptor sequences come from a human donor in good health.

DNA for the CDR3: TGCGCCAGCAGCTTGGGGGCAGGGGTCTACGAGCAGTACTTC. It yields the protein CASSLGAGVYEQYF. The rearrangement joins TRBV5-1 to TRBJ2-7; D might be TRBD1 (6 bases). V lost 0 bases and J lost 3, with 10 bases in between. The CDR3 has 14 residues. CDR1 and CDR2 (germline): SGHRS, YFSETQ.

The chain has TRBV7-2 and TRBJ2-4, with D possibly being TRBD1 (6 bases). Germline V lookup: CDR1 SGHTA, CDR2 FQGNSA. This CDR3 spans 14 amino acids. Trimming pared 1 base from V and 10 bases from J, leaving 14 bases between. CDR3 sequence: CASSLVSRDTIQYF. The CDR3 DNA reads as TGTGCCAGCAGCTTAGTATCCAGGGACACAATTCAGTACTTC.

The chain couples TRBV10-1 to TRBJ1-1; 7 bases align to TRBD1. In germline, CDR1 is WNHNN, CDR2 SYGVQD (reference sequence). The CDR3 sequence is 14 residues long. Trimming at V came to 5 bases and at J to 7 bases, leaving 10 bases not matched to a gene. The CDR3 bases are TGCGCCAGCAGTCCCTACAGGGGTGAAGGTGAAGCTTTCTTT. Encoded protein: CASSPYRGEGEAFF.

The V and J genes are TRBV6-5 and TRBJ1-2, with unresolved D. The germline V and J ends were trimmed by 10 bases and 3 bases, with 21 bases remaining between them. Per germline, CDR1 MNHEY and CDR2 SVGAGI. This CDR3 is 15 amino acids long. CDR3 amino acids: CAIREGRRPYYGYTF. CDR3 nucleotide sequence: TGTGCCATTCGGGAAGGACGCCGTCCTTACTATGGCTACACCTTC.

This sequence joins TRBV2 and TRBJ1-2, with 7 bases matching TRBD1. V trimming: 3 bases; J trimming: 6 bases; junction bases outside the gene matches: 7. This CDR3 contains 14 residues. CDR1 SNHLY and CDR2 FYNNEI come from the germline V gene. The CDR3 sequence is CASSDMGRGDGYTF. Written as DNA, the CDR3 is TGTGCCAGCAGTGACATGGGCAGGGGGGATGGCTACACCTTC.

The genes are TRBV10-2 and TRBJ1-4; D is undetermined. Germline CDR1 and CDR2: WSHSY and SAAADI. The CDR3 loop spans 15 amino acids. V lost 3 bases and J 4 bases, leaving 12 bases between the germline ends. The CDR3 is CASSDVQTINEKLFF. For the CDR3, the DNA is TGCGCCAGCAGTGACGTACAGACCATTAATGAAAAACTGTTTTTT.

J is TRBJ2-3 and V is TRBV9; D is unclear. V was trimmed by 0 bases and J by 0 bases, leaving 8 bases between them. The germline gives CDR1 SGDLS, CDR2 YYNGEE. This CDR3 contains 15 residues. The CDR3 coding sequence is TGTGCCAGCAGCGTAGCTGCAGTTAGCACAGATACGCAGTATTTT. Translation gives CASSVAAVSTDTQYF. Drawing the rest from reference TRBV9 and TRBJ2-3, the complete variable domain is DSGVTQTPKHLITATGQRVTLRCSPRSGDLSVYWYQQSLDQGLQFLIQYYNGEERAKGNILERFSAQQFPDLHSELNLSSLELGDSALYFCASSVAAVSTDTQYFGPGTRLTVL.

V is TRBV19 and J is TRBJ2-3; D is unclear. V lost 5 bases and J lost 4, with 16 bases in between. The CDR3 spans 15 residues. From germline, CDR1 is LNHDA and CDR2 SQIVND (reference sequence). DNA for the CDR3: TGTGCCAGTAGTGGTCACGGAATGGGCCCAGATACGCAGTATTTT. Amino acids: CASSGHGMGPDTQYF.

The chain has TRBV29-1 and TRBJ2-2, with TRBD1 matching over 7 bases. The CDR3 consists of 15 residues. Germline lookup yields CDR1 SQVTM and CDR2 ANQGSEA. The junction had 11 bases not matched to a gene; V was cut back by 7 bases and J by 3 bases. The CDR3: CSARGRAPDTGELFF. The CDR3 coding sequence is TGCAGCGCTAGGGGGCGGGCGCCGGACACCGGGGAGCTGTTTTTT.

The chain combines TRBV10-3 with TRBJ2-7; TRBD2 might be the D (6 bases). This CDR3 has 13 residues. Germline-derived CDR1 and CDR2 are ENHRY and SYGVKD. The V end lost 4 bases, the J end lost 7 bases, and 14 bases lay between the germline ends. The CDR3 loop reads CAISGASGGEQYF. DNA for the CDR3: TGTGCCATCAGTGGAGCCTCCGGGGGTGAGCAGTACTTC.

The table lists this clone with a count of one. V gene TRBV7-2 combines with J gene TRBJ2-7, with 8 bases matching TRBD2. CDR3 length: 15 residues. CDR1 is SGHTA and CDR2 is FQGNSA in the germline V gene. V dropped 1 base and J dropped 3; count of bases not matched to a gene: 5. The CDR3 DNA reads TGTGCCAGCAGCTTAGTCAGCGGGAGCTACTACGAGCAGTACTTC. It is translated as CASSLVSGSYYEQYF.

This clone was observed once. The chain combines TRBV7-2 with TRBJ1-2, with TRBD1 matching 7 bases. The junction had 13 bases not matched to a gene; V was cut back by 5 bases and J by 7 bases. This CDR3 is built from 15 residues. Germline values: CDR1 SGHTA, CDR2 FQGNSA. DNA of the CDR3: TGTGCCAGCAGCCCCTCAGAGGGGGCGCTTAGTGGCTACACCTTC. Protein: CASSPSEGALSGYTF. Full variable domain (rest looked up from reference TRBV7-2 and TRBJ1-2): GAGVSQSPSNKVTEKGKDVELRCDPISGHTALYWYRQSLGQGLEFLIYFQGNSAPDKSGLPSDRFSAERTGGSVSTLTIQRTQQEDSAVYLCASSPSEGALSGYTFGSGTRLTVV.

This sequence joins TRBV19 and TRBJ2-1; perhaps TRBD1 as D (6 bases). Trimming removed 3 bases from V and 0 bases from J, with 9 bases in between. This CDR3 has 15 amino acids. Germline-derived CDR1 and CDR2 are LNHDA and SQIVND (reference sequence). The CDR3 nucleotides read TGTGCCAGTAGTATCACAGGGAGCTCCTACAATGAGCAGTTCTTC. Translation: CASSITGSSYNEQFF.

The chain is built from TRBV15 and TRBJ1-4, with 7 bases identical to TRBD1. The CDR3 runs 17 residues. Germline lookup yields CDR1 LNHNV and CDR2 YYDKDF (reference sequence). The V segment lost 0 bases and the J segment 5 bases; nucleotides outside the gene matches: 9. CDR3 in amino acids: CATSRDWGQNRNEKLFF. DNA for the CDR3: TGTGCCACCAGCAGAGATTGGGGACAGAACAGAAATGAAAAACTGTTTTTT. Drawing the rest from reference TRBV15 and TRBJ1-4, the complete variable domain is DAMVIQNPRYQVTQFGKPVTLSCSQTLNHNVMYWYQQKSSQAPKLLFHYYDKDFNNEADTPDNFQSRRPNTSFCFLDIRSPGLGDTAMYLCATSRDWGQNRNEKLFFGSGTQLSVL.

This chain links TRBV11-3 with TRBJ2-2; TRBD2 matches 15 bases. The V segment lost 5 bases and the J segment 6 bases; nucleotides outside the gene matches: 4. CDR1 and CDR2 from the germline V gene are SGHNT and YENEEA. This CDR3 is built from 16 residues. The CDR3 bases are TGTGCCAGCAGCCACCGGACTAGCGGGAGGGCCGGGGAGCTGTTTTTT. Amino acids: CASSHRTSGRAGELFF.

This chain links TRBV19 with TRBJ2-2, with a tentative D call TRBD2 (7 bases). Germline V CDR1 and CDR2: LNHDA, SQIVND (reference sequence). The CDR3 is 20 amino acids. Trimming took off 3 bases at V and 4 bases at J, with 27 bases between the two ends. This chain's CDR3 is CASSMDGPGAAGVFTGELFF. CDR3 coding DNA: TGTGCCAGTAGTATGGACGGCCCAGGGGCGGCGGGAGTGTTCACCGGGGAGCTGTTTTTT.

The CDR3 region has the DNA TGTGCCAGCAGCTTAGATGCGGGATACCCCGGGGAGCTGTTTTTT. Translated, it gives CASSLDAGYPGELFF. The chain is built from TRBV7-9 and TRBJ2-2, with D perhaps TRBD2 (6 bases). This CDR3 has 15 amino acids. Trimming removed 1 base from V and 6 bases from J, with 12 bases in between. Germline V gives CDR1 SEHNR, CDR2 FQNEAQ (reference sequence).